This record looks at one T cell receptor beta chain sequence and its context. This sample is part of a study of T-cell reconstitution after alpha-beta-depleted transplantation in children. The CDR3 is made up of 15 amino acids. The V end was cut by 3 bases, the J end by 2 bases, with 14 bases between. Germline assignment: CDR1 MNHEY and CDR2 SMNVEV (reference sequence). Molecular barcoding with unique molecular identifiers was used for the TCRbeta library. TCRdb fed the PCR reads into MiXCR, producing one record per CDR3 protein. The sample shows 210,000 or so distinct CDR3 sequences, approximately 9% of them seen only once.

The sample here was PBMCs from the stem cell graft donor, taken from the stem cell graft. The chain uses TRBV27 and TRBJ2-7, with D unresolved. The source is a human donor who donated a stem cell graft to a child with acute lymphoblastic leukemia. This chain's CDR3 is CASSFTGLSTYEQYF. The CDR3 DNA sequence: TGTGCCAGCAGTTTCACCGGGCTTTCCACCTACGAGCAGTACTTC.